This T cell receptor beta chain was sequenced for a study of control samples from healthy donors and cancer patients (dated by TCRdb to 2020 to 2021). V gives up 5 bases and J gives up 5 bases, and the segment between their germline ends measures 15 bases. The CDR3 goes from the cysteine to the phenylalanine over 14 residues. CDR3 DNA only is kept here, 42 bases in frame from base 1. The germline V gene encodes CDR1 SGHVT and CDR2 SQSDAQ. The library was generated by the immunoSEQ multiplex PCR assay. In TCRdb, the immuneACCESS table is reduced to in-frame sequences with V and J assigned. These tables do not hold every clone; where another copy was compared, an unresolved V gene accounts for under half, and the others remain unexplained. The sample has about 45,000 clones on record, 85% to 95% of them singletons. More than 20% of the sample is held by the ten biggest clonotypes. This clone was seen a single time. It has no known antigen specificity. The input lacks base qualities; no much larger clone sits a single base away.

The chain uses TRBV7-4 and TRBJ2-5; the D gene cannot be named for sure. This receptor was obtained from a woman aged 40 to 50 with head and neck cancer. Sequenced material: PBMCs. DNA sequence: TGTGCCAGCAGCCGACTCGTAGCTTCGGAGACCCAGTACTTC. The encoded protein is CASSRLVASETQYF.